This T cell receptor (beta chain) was obtained from a study of OX40 agonist ivuxolimab in advanced cancers. At the level of the study: Eligibility admitted prior anti-PD-1, anti-PD-L1 or anti-CTLA-4 therapy; roughly 40% had some.

Study results and caveats: By week 6 at 0.1 to 3.0 mg/kg, blood CD4+ and CD8+ T cells had expanded clonally. CD8+ T cells averaged more expanded clones than CD4+. The expanded peripheral T cells' antigen specificity was not determined.

The CDR3 has 15 amino acids. V was clipped by 3 bases and J by 3 bases; unmatched bases: 10. The germline V gene has CDR1 GTSNPN and CDR2 SVGIG (reference sequence). Data came from immunoSEQ multiplex PCR; TCRdb stores just in-frame clones and leaves some out. The sample holds approximately 67,000 clones, more than 75% seen once. As to this clone: No antigen is known for it.

The TCR sequence derives from an adult with an advanced solid tumor such as melanoma, head and neck, liver or kidney cancer. This rearrangement joins TRBV30 to TRBJ2-7; TRBD2 aligns across 8 bases. Source: CD4+ or CD8+ T cells sorted from blood, taken in a trial of the OX40 agonist ivuxolimab. DNA for the CDR3: TGTGCCTGGAGCGACCCGGGACTAGGTGGCTACGAGCAGTACTTC. Encoded protein: CAWSDPGLGGYEQYF.